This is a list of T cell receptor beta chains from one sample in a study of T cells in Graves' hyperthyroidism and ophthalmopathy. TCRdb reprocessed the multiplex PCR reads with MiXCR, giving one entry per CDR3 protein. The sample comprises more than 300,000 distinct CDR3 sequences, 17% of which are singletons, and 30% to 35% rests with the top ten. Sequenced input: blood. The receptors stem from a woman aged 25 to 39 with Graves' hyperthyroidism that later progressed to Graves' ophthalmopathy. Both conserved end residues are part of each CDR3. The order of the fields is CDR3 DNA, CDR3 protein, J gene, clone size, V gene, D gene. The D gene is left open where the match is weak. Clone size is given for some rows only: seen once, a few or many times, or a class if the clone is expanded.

TGTGCCAGCAGCTTATTTAAGGGAGGCGCGGAAAACATTCAGTACTTC	CASSLFKGGAENIQYF	TRBJ2-4	few	TRBV13	-
TGTGCCAGCAGGACTTTTTATAATTCATCCCTCCACTTT	CASRTFYNSSLHF	TRBJ1-6	few	TRBV28	-
TGTGCCAGCAGCTTAGTCGGTCTGGCAGATACGCAGTATTTT	CASSLVGLADTQYF	TRBJ2-3	many	TRBV11-2	-
TGTGCCAGCAGCCCAAGGACAGGGACCTCCTACGAGCAGTACTTC	CASSPRTGTSYEQYF	TRBJ2-7	-	TRBV7-9	TRBD1
TGTGCCAGTAGTATGGGTACCTACGAGCAGTACTTC	CASSMGTYEQYF	TRBJ2-7	many	TRBV19	-
TGTGCCAGTAGCCGAGTAGAACTAACCACCGGGGAGCTGTTTTTT	CASSRVELTTGELFF	TRBJ2-2	-	TRBV19	-
TGCGCCAGCAGCCAAGAGGTGGGTGCTTCTGAAGCTTTCTTT	CASSQEVGASEAFF	TRBJ1-1	many	TRBV4-1	-
TGTGCCAGCAGCCAAGATTCGACAGTCTACGAGCAGTACTTC	CASSQDSTVYEQYF	TRBJ2-7	-	TRBV4-2	-
TGTGCCAGCAGTTCCTTAGCGGGAGTTTCCCCCGGCTTCTACAATGAGCAGTTCTTC	CASSSLAGVSPGFYNEQFF	TRBJ2-1	-	TRBV28	TRBD2
TGTGCCAGCAGTTTCTACCGGGGAGAGCAGTTCTTC	CASSFYRGEQFF	TRBJ2-1	few	TRBV27	-
TGTGCCAGTAGTACCGGGACAGGGGGCTACGAGCAGTACTTC	CASSTGTGGYEQYF	TRBJ2-7	many	TRBV19	TRBD1
TGTGCCAGCAGTGAAGCCCACGAGCAAAATCAGCCCCAGCATTTT	CASSEAHEQNQPQHF	TRBJ1-5	many	TRBV25-1	-
TGCGCCAGCAGCCAAGACGGGACACCCACCGGGGAGCTGTTTTTT	CASSQDGTPTGELFF	TRBJ2-2	-	TRBV4-1	-
TGCAGCGTTGTAGGGGCGAACACCGGGGAGCTGTTTTTT	CSVVGANTGELFF	TRBJ2-2	-	TRBV29-1	-
TGTGCCAGCAGCGATCGGAGGGGAGGGGACACTGAAGCTTTCTTT	CASSDRRGGDTEAFF	TRBJ1-1	many	TRBV7-9	-
TGTGCCAGCTCCGTGTGGCAGGCTAGGGGGTCGCAGTATTTT	CASSVWQARGSQYF	TRBJ2-3	-	TRBV12-3/TRBV12-4	-
TGCGCCAGCAGCTTGGTTTCAGGTCGGGACTATGGCTACACCTTC	CASSLVSGRDYGYTF	TRBJ1-2	many	TRBV5-1	-
TGTGCCAGCAGTCGCCCCGCGCGGCGGGGGGGCCGGGAGACCCAGTACTTC	CASSRPARRGGRETQYF	TRBJ2-5	medium-sized	TRBV28	TRBD2
TGTGCCAGCAGTTTTTCCTTCCAGGGGGCTAGCACAGATACGCAGTATTTT	CASSFSFQGASTDTQYF	TRBJ2-3	many	TRBV12-3/TRBV12-4	TRBD1
TGTGCCAGTAGCTTCAGGGAGCGAGCTGAAGCTTTCTTT	CASSFRERAEAFF	TRBJ1-1	-	TRBV19	-
TGCGCCAGCAGCCCCCTTTGGGGGGGGGAGTACAATGAGCAGTTCTTC	CASSPLWGGEYNEQFF	TRBJ2-1	-	TRBV4-1	TRBD2
TGTGCCAGCAGGAGTACGGGGGTGGGGGAGCAGTACTTC	CASRSTGVGEQYF	TRBJ2-7	many	TRBV2	-
TGTGCCAGCAGCTTTACTCCCGGGACTAGGGACGAGCAGTACTTC	CASSFTPGTRDEQYF	TRBJ2-7	many	TRBV7-9	TRBD2
TGTGCCAGCAGTTACTCTAATACAGATACGCAGTATTTT	CASSYSNTDTQYF	TRBJ2-3	many	TRBV6-5	-
TGTGCCAGCCGTGAGCGGAGCTACGAGCAGTACTTC	CASRERSYEQYF	TRBJ2-7	-	TRBV28	-
TGCGCCAGCAGCCAAGAACCTAGCGGGGGGGCCTACGAGCAGTACTTC	CASSQEPSGGAYEQYF	TRBJ2-7	-	TRBV4-1	TRBD2
TGTGCCAGCAGAAGACAGGGGGCTTGGGAGCAGTTCTTC	CASRRQGAWEQFF	TRBJ2-1	once	TRBV2	TRBD1
TGTGCCAGCAGGGGGACAGGCTACAATGAGCAGTTCTTC	CASRGTGYNEQFF	TRBJ2-1	many	TRBV28	TRBD1
TGTGCCAGCAGCTTAGATCCCTCCTCTGGGGCCAACGTCCTGACTTTC	CASSLDPSSGANVLTF	TRBJ2-6	few	TRBV7-3	-
TGTGCCAGCGGGCTCGGGACTAGCGGGGGGAACATCTACGAGCAGTACTTC	CASGLGTSGGNIYEQYF	TRBJ2-7	many	TRBV2	TRBD2
TGCGCCAGCACCCTAGACAGGGCGATCACTGAAGCTTTCTTT	CASTLDRAITEAFF	TRBJ1-1	many	TRBV4-1	TRBD1